This TCR beta chain was retrieved from a study of blood T cells in healthy people across ages. Whole-study results and caveats: With unsorted PBMCs, a conclusive comparison of naive versus antigen-experienced cells was not possible.

Primers used in a second PCR of about 6 to 11 cycles were a sample-barcoded 5' primer and a J-beta primer mix. MiXCR, applied by TCRdb to the 5' RACE reads, yields one record per CDR3 protein. This sample yields more than 900,000 distinct CDR3 sequences, of which under 30% are seen a single time; approximately 0.71% belongs to the top ten. Each sample yielded at least 5.5 micrograms of PBMC total RNA. CDR3 length equals 17 residues. Trimming took 4 bases from V and 1 from J, leaving 17 bases between them. Germline CDR1 is SNHLY and CDR2 is FYNNEI. A few counts support this clonotype. What it recognizes is unknown. These data are also associated with another study on T cells of mothers and their children. This second report adds: Both sample barcodes and 2-4 random nucleotides came from the M1S primer of the second PCR.

The chain links TRBV2 to TRBJ1-3; no clear D gene. The sample consisted of blood. This receptor was obtained from a girl aged 2-10 years in good health. Here the CDR3 reads CASSVYGSEISGNTIYF. The CDR3 DNA is TGTGCCAGCAGTGTTTATGGGTCGGAGATATCTGGAAACACCATATATTTT.